This TCR beta chain was captured by sequencing in a study of blood T cells in healthy people across ages. Using a J-beta primer mix together with a sample-barcoded 5' primer, a second PCR was run for roughly 6 to 12 cycles. A template-switch adaptor that had 12 random nucleotides put a tag on each cDNA molecule. The yield of each sample was at least 2.5 million CDR3-containing paired-end reads. A single record per CDR3 protein comes from TCRdb applying MiXCR to the 5' RACE reads. This sample has 550,000 to 800,000 distinct CDR3 sequences, with about 21% found just once. Donors gave roughly 9.1 milliliters of peripheral blood apiece. Extracted total RNA amounted to at least 5.5 micrograms for each sample. The CDR3 totals 13 residues. V shed 7 bases and J 5 bases; nucleotides not matched to a gene: 7. Germline CDR1 ENHRY, CDR2 SYGVKD.

The chain recombines TRBV10-3 with TRBJ2-7; 8 bases fit TRBD2. The TCR sequence derives from a man in his sixties or seventies in good health. Sequencing input: blood. In DNA, the CDR3 is TGTGCCATCACCCAGCGGGAGATCCACGAGCAGTACTTC. Amino acids: CAITQREIHEQYF.